These 7 T cell receptor beta chains came from one sample sequenced in a study of T cells after yellow fever vaccination. From the 5' RACE reads, TCRdb called clonotypes with MiXCR, one entry per CDR3 protein. The data hold over 250,000 distinct CDR3 sequences, with about 4% observed a single time. Sequencing used PBMCs, obtained 5 days after the yellow fever booster vaccination. These receptors all stem from a man between 18 and 35 years old who received the YFV17D yellow fever vaccine.

This clonotype was seen ten or more times. J is TRBJ2-5 and V is TRBV6-1; 8 bases match TRBD2. The J segment lost 1 base and the V segment lost 2 bases, leaving 3 bases of the junction unmatched. This CDR3 is 15 amino acids long. Germline V lookup: CDR1 MNHNS, CDR2 SASEGT. The CDR3 sequence is CASSESAGGQETQYF. As DNA, the CDR3 is TGTGCCAGCAGTGAATCCGCGGGGGGCCAAGAGACCCAGTACTTC.

The chain employs TRBV15 and TRBJ1-5; D is perhaps TRBD1 (6 bases). Trimming left V 3 bases short and J 1 base short, with 7 bases between. This CDR3 has 14 residues. Per germline, CDR1 LNHNV and CDR2 YYDKDF (reference sequence). CDR3 loop: CATSRDSSNQPQHF. CDR3 nucleotide sequence: TGTGCCACCAGCAGGGACAGCAGCAATCAGCCCCAGCATTTT.

This clonotype has only a few counts. This sequence joins TRBV20-1 and TRBJ2-7; no clear D. The CDR3 sequence is 13 residues long. Germline CDR1 is DFQATT and CDR2 is SNEGSKA (reference sequence). The germline V and J ends were trimmed by 6 bases and 4 bases, with 16 bases remaining between them. The CDR3 DNA sequence: TGCAGTGCGGCATCCGGCAGAAATTACGAGCAGTACTTC. Translation gives CSAASGRNYEQYF.

In this sample, this clonotype turned up a few times. The chain couples TRBV27 to TRBJ2-3; D might be TRBD1 (6 bases). The length of the CDR3 is 16 residues. Deletions cut 8 bases from V and 3 bases from J, with 21 bases between. Germline assignment: CDR1 MNHEY and CDR2 SMNVEV (reference sequence). CDR3 loop: CASLLTPGARTDTQYF. The DNA for the CDR3 is TGTGCCAGCCTCCTCACCCCAGGGGCCCGGACAGATACGCAGTATTTT.

This clonotype showed up many times. The chain is built from TRBV10-3 and TRBJ1-1; D is unclear. V was cut by 6 bases and J by 0 bases, with 11 bases left in between. CDR1 and CDR2 (germline): ENHRY, SYGVKD. This CDR3 comprises 14 residues. The CDR3 nucleotides are TGTGCCATCAGCGCAGGAACCATGAACACTGAAGCTTTCTTT. It translates to CAISAGTMNTEAFF.

This clonotype occurred a few times. The chain combines TRBV12-3 or TRBV12-4 with TRBJ2-5; D tentatively reads TRBD1 or TRBD2 (5 bases each). The CDR3 runs to 15 residues. V was cut by 5 bases and J by 1 base, with 14 bases left in between. CDR3 residues: CASSPRVGTQETQYF. In DNA form, the CDR3 reads TGTGCCAGCAGTCCCCGGGTAGGGACCCAAGAGACCCAGTACTTC.

This clonotype was detected ten times or more. The CDR3 DNA reads as TGCAGCGTGACCGGGGCCAACTATGGCTACACCTTC. Residues: CSVTGANYGYTF. The chain joins TRBV29-1 to TRBJ1-2; D might be TRBD1 (5 bases). This CDR3 spans 12 amino acids. Between the trimmed V and J ends, which lost 6 bases and 2 bases, there was a span of 10 bases. Per germline, CDR1 SQVTM and CDR2 ANQGSEA.